The 30 T cell receptor beta chains below were found in one sample sequenced in a study of OX40 agonist ivuxolimab in advanced cancers. The repertoire was sequenced with immunoSEQ multiplex PCR; TCRdb's copy has only in-frame clones and lacks some. The sample shows 55,000 to 70,000 clones, approximately 87% of them seen only once. The starting material was CD4+ or CD8+ T cells sorted from blood, obtained in a trial of the OX40 agonist ivuxolimab. These receptors all stem from an adult with an advanced solid tumor such as melanoma, head and neck, liver or kidney cancer.

The rearrangement uses TRBV7-9 and TRBJ2-5, with TRBD2 matching 9 bases. V was clipped by 4 bases and J by 7 bases; unmatched bases: 4. Germline CDR1 and CDR2: SEHNR and FQNEAQ (reference sequence). The CDR3 is made up of 13 amino acids. This CDR3 reads CASSSTSGATQYF. The DNA of the CDR3 is TGTGCCAGCAGCTCGACTAGCGGTGCGACCCAGTACTTC.

This clone has only one observation. The rearrangement joins TRBV5-1 to TRBJ2-2; the match to TRBD2 covers 8 bases. This CDR3 spans 16 amino acids. J gave up 0 bases and V 0 bases, and 1 base lay outside the gene matches. The germline gives CDR1 SGHRS, CDR2 YFSETQ. In DNA, the CDR3 is TGCGCCAGCAGCTTGGATAGCGGGGCGAACACCGGGGAGCTGTTTTTT. It translates to CASSLDSGANTGELFF.

With respect to this clone: The same CDR3 can be traced to other DNA sequences in this sample. The chain is built from TRBV19 and TRBJ1-1; TRBD1 matches at 8 bases. Unmatched junction bases numbered 4, after V lost 3 bases and J lost 1 base. The CDR3 runs 15 residues. Germline V gene data show CDR1 as LNHDA and CDR2 as SQIVND (reference sequence). The CDR3 loop is CASSIFDRGNTEAFF. The CDR3 DNA reads TGTGCCAGTAGTATCTTCGACAGGGGGAACACTGAAGCTTTCTTT.

The rearrangement links TRBV7-2 to TRBJ2-7, with 9 bases fitting TRBD1. The germline V gene has CDR1 SGHTA and CDR2 FQGNSA. This CDR3 has 14 amino acids. Trimming removed 5 bases from V and 4 bases from J; junction bases left unmatched: 6. This CDR3 is CASSLGGTGYEQYF. The DNA for the CDR3 is TGTGCCAGCAGCCTAGGAGGGACAGGGTACGAGCAGTACTTC.

The chain combines TRBV10-3 with TRBJ2-2; 11 bases fit TRBD2. The CDR3 loop spans 18 amino acids. Trimming removed 6 bases from V and 0 bases from J; junction bases left unmatched: 9. The germline gives CDR1 ENHRY, CDR2 SYGVKD. CDR3: CAIRNAGLADANTGELFF. The CDR3, as DNA: TGTGCCATCAGAAACGCGGGACTAGCGGACGCGAACACCGGGGAGCTGTTTTTT.

The chain uses TRBV6-1 and TRBJ2-7, with D possibly being TRBD1 (6 bases). This CDR3 has 14 residues. Germline CDR1 MNHNS, CDR2 SASEGT. Trimming removed 1 base at V and 5 bases at J, with 12 bases between. The CDR3 DNA sequence: TGTGCCAGCAGTGAAGGTGGCAGGGGCCACGAGCAGTACTTC. Translation gives CASSEGGRGHEQYF.

The chain is built from TRBV28 and TRBJ1-1; D might be TRBD1 (5 bases). Trimming pared 1 base from V and 7 bases from J, leaving 13 bases between. The CDR3 is 14 amino acids. Germline values: CDR1 MDHEN, CDR2 SYDVKM. The CDR3 region has the DNA TGTGCCAGCAGTTTATACCCGAGCGGGGGTGAAGCTTTCTTT. Its translation is CASSLYPSGGEAFF.

This clone was observed once. J is TRBJ2-7 and V is TRBV5-1; D is undetermined. Trimming took off 4 bases at V and 3 bases at J, with 14 bases between the two ends. CDR1 is SGHRS and CDR2 is YFSETQ in the germline V gene. This CDR3 has 14 residues. The DNA for the CDR3 is TGCGCCAGCAGCGCTAACGTGGGCAGCTACGAGCAGTACTTC. Protein product: CASSANVGSYEQYF.

The rearrangement links TRBV2 to TRBJ1-4, with D hard to call. In germline, CDR1 is SNHLY, CDR2 FYNNEI. The CDR3 has 16 residues. The V gene lost 1 base and the J gene lost 1 base, with 10 bases spanning the gap. CDR3 protein: CASSEEGRGTNEKLFF. The CDR3 nucleotides are TGTGCCAGCAGTGAAGAGGGTCGGGGAACTAATGAAAAACTGTTTTTT.

The chain carries TRBV7-3 and TRBJ2-6; the D is unclear. This CDR3 has 16 residues. Germline lookup yields CDR1 SGHTA and CDR2 FQGTGA. The ends were cut back, 1 base at V and 0 bases at J, with 7 bases in the middle. CDR3 residues: CASSLSPASGANVLTF. The CDR3 nucleotides read TGTGCCAGCAGCTTAAGCCCAGCCTCTGGGGCCAACGTCCTGACTTTC. The full variable domain, rest sourced from reference TRBV7-3 and TRBJ2-6, is GAGVSQTPSNKVTEKGKYVELRCDPISGHTALYWYRQSLGQGPEFLIYFQGTGAADDSGLPNDRFFAVRPEGSVSTLKIQRTERGDSAVYLCASSLSPASGANVLTFGAGSRLTVL.

The chain joins TRBV27 to TRBJ2-2; 9 positions agree with TRBD1. CDR1 is MNHEY and CDR2 is SMNVEV in the germline V gene (reference sequence). J gave up 7 bases and V 6 bases, and 12 bases lay outside the gene matches. This CDR3 comprises 16 residues. The CDR3 reads CASRYSGTGSIGELFF. The CDR3 coding sequence is TGTGCCAGCAGATACTCCGGGACAGGGTCCATCGGGGAGCTGTTTTTT.

This clone was detected a few times. V gene TRBV9 combines with J gene TRBJ2-1; weak D call: TRBD1 (6 bases). CDR1 and CDR2 from the germline V gene are SGDLS and YYNGEE. Deletions cut 3 bases from V and 4 bases from J, with 14 bases between. This CDR3 has 15 residues. CDR3 in amino acids: CASSGRDTPYNEQFF. The CDR3 region has the DNA TGTGCCAGCAGCGGCCGGGACACGCCTTACAATGAGCAGTTCTTC. Based on the CDR3 plus reference TRBV9 and TRBJ2-1, the full variable domain is DSGVTQTPKHLITATGQRVTLRCSPRSGDLSVYWYQQSLDQGLQFLIQYYNGEERAKGNILERFSAQQFPDLHSELNLSSLELGDSALYFCASSGRDTPYNEQFFGPGTRLTVL.

V and J are TRBV7-9 and TRBJ1-5; D is uncertain. V lost 5 bases to trimming and J lost 9 bases, with 20 bases between them. This CDR3 comprises 15 residues. Looked up from germline, CDR1 is SEHNR and CDR2 is FQNEAQ (reference sequence). In DNA form, the CDR3 reads TGTGCCAGCAGCGATAGTTCCAGGATAGCGGGGCCCCAGCATTTT. Encoded protein: CASSDSSRIAGPQHF.

The V gene is TRBV4-1, the J gene TRBJ2-2; TRBD2 might be the D (7 bases). The length of the CDR3 is 19 residues. V was clipped by 0 bases and J by 5 bases, with 22 bases between them. The germline CDR1 and CDR2 sequences are MGHRA and YSYEKL. The CDR3 region is CASSQDDGGHISGTGELFF. CDR3 nucleotides: TGCGCCAGCAGCCAAGATGACGGGGGGCACATCTCGGGGACCGGGGAGCTGTTTTTT.

This clone was picked up a small number of times. The rearrangement joins TRBV6-6 to TRBJ1-3; no definite D call. V lost 2 bases and J lost 0, with 5 bases in between. The CDR3 totals 14 residues. Germline V gives CDR1 MNHNY, CDR2 SVGAGI (reference sequence). The CDR3 nucleotides read TGTGCCAGCAGTTACAGCCACTCTGGAAACACCATATATTTT. Translating gives CASSYSHSGNTIYF.

The chain joins TRBV28 to TRBJ1-3; D gene uncertain. The CDR3 totals 17 residues. Germline CDR1 is MDHEN and CDR2 is SYDVKM. Trimming removed 3 bases from V and 0 bases from J, with 15 bases in between. DNA for the CDR3: TGTGCCAGCAGTTTCTTGGAGAACTTTGCCTCTGGAAACACCATATATTTT. The encoded protein is CASSFLENFASGNTIYF.

The rearrangement joins TRBV5-4 to TRBJ2-7; TRBD2 matches at 7 bases. The trim removed 0 bases at V and 2 bases at J, leaving 5 bases unmatched. The CDR3 is 15 amino acids. CDR1 is SGHNT and CDR2 is YYREEE in the germline V gene (reference sequence). CDR3 residues: CASSLDGGGTYEQYF. The CDR3 nucleotides read TGTGCCAGCAGCTTGGATGGGGGGGGTACCTACGAGCAGTACTTC.

This clone was detected a few times. This rearrangement joins TRBV9 to TRBJ2-7, with D tentatively TRBD2 (7 bases). The V gene's germline CDR1 is SGDLS and CDR2 YYNGEE. V lost 2 bases to trimming and J lost 4 bases, with 13 bases between them. The CDR3 totals 14 residues. The CDR3 loop is CASSVSGGGYEQYF. The CDR3 bases are TGTGCCAGCAGCGTTTCGGGGGGCGGTTACGAGCAGTACTTC.

The rearrangement links TRBV28 to TRBJ2-1, with D possibly TRBD2 on 6 matching bases. CDR3 length equals 17 residues. V was pared by 5 bases and J by 12 bases, with 29 bases between. The germline gives CDR1 MDHEN, CDR2 SYDVKM. The CDR3 reads CASSLWGVGFKDPLQFF. The CDR3 region has the DNA TGTGCCAGCAGTCTTTGGGGGGTGGGCTTTAAGGACCCCTTGCAGTTCTTC.

This sequence joins TRBV11-2 and TRBJ2-1; D gene ambiguous. The CDR3 sequence is 16 residues long. Deletions cut 1 base from V and 1 base from J, with 11 bases between. Germline CDR1 and CDR2: SGHAT and FQNNGV. The DNA for the CDR3 is TGTGCCAGCAGCTTAGTATCTGGGTTATCCTACAATGAGCAGTTCTTC. Protein product: CASSLVSGLSYNEQFF.

V usage is TRBV5-4 and J usage is TRBJ1-2; 8 nucleotides align to TRBD1. Losses at the gene ends were 4 bases for V and 5 bases for J; bases not matched to a gene: 7. Per germline, CDR1 SGHNT and CDR2 YYREEE (reference sequence). This CDR3 is built from 14 residues. The CDR3 region has the DNA TGTGCCAGCAGCCCTCGACGGACAGGGTATGGCTACACCTTC. Translated, it gives CASSPRRTGYGYTF. The variable domain in full, completed from reference TRBV5-4 and TRBJ1-2, reads ETGVTQSPTHLIKTRGQQVTLRCSSQSGHNTVSWYQQALGQGPQFIFQYYREEENGRGNFPPRFSGLQFPNYSSELNVNALELDDSALYLCASSPRRTGYGYTFGSGTRLTVV.

The gene calls are TRBV5-1 and TRBJ1-1, with D possibly matching TRBD1 (5 bases). The V gene's germline CDR1 is SGHRS and CDR2 YFSETQ. The CDR3 length is 16 residues. Trimming took off 0 bases at V and 1 base at J, with 13 bases between the two ends. The CDR3 sequence: CASSLESLDRNTEAFF. CDR3 sequence (DNA): TGCGCCAGCAGCTTGGAATCCCTCGACAGGAACACTGAAGCTTTCTTT.

Sample share makes this clone medium-sized. The V and J genes are TRBV6-1 and TRBJ2-2; D gene ambiguous. V was cut by 3 bases and J by 1 base, with 6 bases left in between. CDR3 length: 14 amino acids. The germline V gene has CDR1 MNHNS and CDR2 SASEGT. CDR3 coding DNA: TGTGCCAGCAGTGAGGGCAAGAACACCGGGGAGCTGTTTTTT. Amino acid sequence: CASSEGKNTGELFF.

The CDR3 coding sequence is TGTGCCAGCAGCGTATTGTCCCTCACAGATACGCAGTATTTT. It is translated as CASSVLSLTDTQYF. The chain employs TRBV9 and TRBJ2-3, with D unclear. The CDR3 runs to 14 residues. The germline V gene encodes CDR1 SGDLS and CDR2 YYNGEE. Trimming stripped 1 base from V and 2 bases from J, with 8 bases between.

To note about this clone: A read error may account for a junction end that differs from germline. V and J are TRBV28 and TRBJ1-2; a weak D match, TRBD1 (5 bases). CDR3 length: 12 residues. The germline CDR1 and CDR2 sequences are MDHEN and SYDVKM. The CDR3 region is CASTDRQGLTPF. CDR3 DNA sequence: TGTGCCAGTACCGATCGTCAGGGTTTAACACCCTTC.

The rearrangement links TRBV30 to TRBJ2-5; 9 nucleotides match TRBD1. Gene TRBJ2-7 matches the end of the DNA better, so the J call may be wrong. There are 14 residues in the CDR3. The germline gives CDR1 GTSNPN, CDR2 SVGIG (reference sequence). The CDR3 spells CAWTGVTGGYEQYF. As DNA, the CDR3 is TGTGCCTGGACGGGGGTGACAGGGGGCTACGAGCAGTACTTC.

J is TRBJ2-3 and V is TRBV7-2, with D unresolved. The CDR3 is 13 residues long. The germline V gene encodes CDR1 SGHTA and CDR2 FQGNSA. V was cut by 2 bases and J by 5 bases, with 8 bases left in between. CDR3 loop: CASSLQPGDTQYF. CDR3 DNA sequence: TGTGCCAGCAGCTTACAGCCCGGAGATACGCAGTATTTT.

This chain connects TRBV5-1 to TRBJ2-7, with 12 bases aligning to TRBD1. Germline V gene lookup returns CDR1 SGHRS and CDR2 YFSETQ. The CDR3 length is 13 residues. The trim removed 7 bases at V and 5 bases at J, leaving 4 bases unmatched. CDR3 nucleotides: TGCGCCAGCGCCGGGACAGGGGGCCACGAGCAGTACTTC. Protein sequence: CASAGTGGHEQYF.

The chain has TRBV9 and TRBJ1-1; D is unclear. The CDR3 totals 14 residues. Trimming cost V 2 bases and J 1 base, with 9 bases left between them. From germline, CDR1 is SGDLS and CDR2 YYNGEE. The DNA of the CDR3 is TGTGCCAGCAGCGTTGATTACCGGAACACTGAAGCTTTCTTT. It codes for CASSVDYRNTEAFF.

The chain carries TRBV28 and TRBJ1-5; no firm D call. The germline CDR1 and CDR2 sequences are MDHEN and SYDVKM. The CDR3 is 17 residues long. The V end lost 6 bases, the J end lost 9 bases, and 27 bases lay between the germline ends. The CDR3, as DNA: TGTGCCAGCAGCCTGAAACTGACAAGCCAGGCCCCCGGGCCCCAGCATTTT. Translation gives CASSLKLTSQAPGPQHF.